This TCR beta chain originates from a study of beta chain features in type 1 diabetes. Study-level points and caveats: Any role of HLA type in TCRB rearrangement remained unresolved here. Shorter TCRB CDR3s, moderately but significantly so, marked every one of the four CD4+ subsets in Type 1 diabetes patients.

The ends were cut back, 6 bases at V and 5 bases at J, with 13 bases in the middle. There are 13 residues in the CDR3. The germline V gene encodes CDR1 MNHEY and CDR2 SVGAGI. This clone was seen a few times. What it recognizes is unknown. Sequenced material consisted of expressed TCRB transcripts (all of the isolated RNA was reverse transcribed). Repertoires were generated with immunoSEQ multiplex PCR, while TCRdb's copy carries only in-frame clones and drops some. The top ten clones hold around 0.12% of a sample with 500,000 to 800,000 clones, around 12% of them seen once. Sorting produced populations that all topped 98% purity.

The sequenced sample was naive CD4+ T cells from blood. The chain couples TRBV6-5 to TRBJ2-5; D perhaps matches TRBD1 (6 bases). The sequence came from a man aged 30 to 45 with type 1 diabetes. CDR3 amino acids: CASRQQGVETQYF. Written as DNA, the CDR3 is TGTGCCAGCAGGCAACAGGGAGTGGAGACCCAGTACTTC.